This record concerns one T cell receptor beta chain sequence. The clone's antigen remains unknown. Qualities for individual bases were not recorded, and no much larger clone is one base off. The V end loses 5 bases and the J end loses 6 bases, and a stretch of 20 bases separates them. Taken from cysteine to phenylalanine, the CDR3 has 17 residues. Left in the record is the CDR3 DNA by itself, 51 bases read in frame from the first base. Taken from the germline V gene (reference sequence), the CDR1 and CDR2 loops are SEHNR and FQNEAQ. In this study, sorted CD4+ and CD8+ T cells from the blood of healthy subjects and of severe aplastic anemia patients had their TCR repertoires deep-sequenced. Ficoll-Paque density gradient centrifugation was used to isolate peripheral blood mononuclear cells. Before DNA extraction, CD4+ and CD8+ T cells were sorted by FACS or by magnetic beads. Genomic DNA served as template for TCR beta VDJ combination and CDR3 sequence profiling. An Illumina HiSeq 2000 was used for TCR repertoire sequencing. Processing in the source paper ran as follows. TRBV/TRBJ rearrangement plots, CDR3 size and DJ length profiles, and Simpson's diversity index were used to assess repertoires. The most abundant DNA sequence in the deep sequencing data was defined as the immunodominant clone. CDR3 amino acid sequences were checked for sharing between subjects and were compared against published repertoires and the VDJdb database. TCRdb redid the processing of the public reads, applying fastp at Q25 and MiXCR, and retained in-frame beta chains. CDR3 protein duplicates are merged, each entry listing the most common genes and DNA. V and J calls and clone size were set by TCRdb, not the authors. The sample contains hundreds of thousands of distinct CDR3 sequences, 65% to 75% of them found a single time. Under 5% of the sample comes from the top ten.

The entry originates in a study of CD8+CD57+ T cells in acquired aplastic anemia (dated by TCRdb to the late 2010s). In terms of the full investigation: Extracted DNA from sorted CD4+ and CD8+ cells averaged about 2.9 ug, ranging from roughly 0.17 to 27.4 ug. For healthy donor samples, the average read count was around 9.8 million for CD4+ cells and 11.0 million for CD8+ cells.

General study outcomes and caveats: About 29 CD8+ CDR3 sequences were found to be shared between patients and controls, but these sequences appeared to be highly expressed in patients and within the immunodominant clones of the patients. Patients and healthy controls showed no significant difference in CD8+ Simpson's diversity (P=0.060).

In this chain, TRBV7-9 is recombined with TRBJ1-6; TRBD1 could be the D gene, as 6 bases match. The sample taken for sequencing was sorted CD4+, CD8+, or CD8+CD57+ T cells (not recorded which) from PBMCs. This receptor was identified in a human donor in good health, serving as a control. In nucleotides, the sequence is TGTGCCAGCAGCGCGCCACGCAGGGGAGGACCTAATTCACCCCTCCACTTT. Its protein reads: CASSAPRRGGPNSPLHF. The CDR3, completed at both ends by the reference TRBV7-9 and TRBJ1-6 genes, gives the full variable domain DTGVSQNPRHKITKRGQNVTFRCDPISEHNRLYWYRQTLGQGPEFLTYFQNEAQLEKSRLLSDRFSAERPKGSFSTLEIQRTEQGDSAMYLCASSAPRRGGPNSPLHFGNGTRLTVT.